This TCR beta chain was captured by sequencing in a study of blood T cell repertoires in COVID-19. For the study at large: Italy, Spain and the United States were the sources of the convalescent and acute COVID-19 samples.

In the authors' methods: Reference gene primer amplification yielded estimated nucleated cell counts. TCRdb keeps only in-frame clones here, not all; method: immunoSEQ multiplex PCR. Clone size and V and J calls were adopted from that table, with D and trimming inferred from the DNA. The sample has 200,000 to 250,000 clones; 86% are singletons. Per the germline V gene, CDR1 is SGHRS and CDR2 is YFSETQ. This CDR3 spans 12 amino acids. V lost 6 bases to trimming and J lost 12 bases; unmatched junction nucleotides: 7. The sample consisted of peripheral blood. This sequence was found in a man aged 25-45 years who had recovered from COVID-19. The rearrangement links TRBV5-1 to TRBJ1-1; TRBD1 matches 11 bases. CDR3 amino acids: CASNPGQGVSFF. The CDR3 region has the DNA TGCGCCAGCAACCCGGGACAGGGGGTGTCTTTCTTT. Together with reference TRBV5-1 and TRBJ1-1, the CDR3 gives the full variable domain: KAGVTQTPRYLIKTRGQQVTLSCSPISGHRSVSWYQQTPGQGLQFLFEYFSETQRNKGNFPGRFSGRQFSNSRSEMNVSTLELGDSALYLCASNPGQGVSFFGQGTRLTVV.